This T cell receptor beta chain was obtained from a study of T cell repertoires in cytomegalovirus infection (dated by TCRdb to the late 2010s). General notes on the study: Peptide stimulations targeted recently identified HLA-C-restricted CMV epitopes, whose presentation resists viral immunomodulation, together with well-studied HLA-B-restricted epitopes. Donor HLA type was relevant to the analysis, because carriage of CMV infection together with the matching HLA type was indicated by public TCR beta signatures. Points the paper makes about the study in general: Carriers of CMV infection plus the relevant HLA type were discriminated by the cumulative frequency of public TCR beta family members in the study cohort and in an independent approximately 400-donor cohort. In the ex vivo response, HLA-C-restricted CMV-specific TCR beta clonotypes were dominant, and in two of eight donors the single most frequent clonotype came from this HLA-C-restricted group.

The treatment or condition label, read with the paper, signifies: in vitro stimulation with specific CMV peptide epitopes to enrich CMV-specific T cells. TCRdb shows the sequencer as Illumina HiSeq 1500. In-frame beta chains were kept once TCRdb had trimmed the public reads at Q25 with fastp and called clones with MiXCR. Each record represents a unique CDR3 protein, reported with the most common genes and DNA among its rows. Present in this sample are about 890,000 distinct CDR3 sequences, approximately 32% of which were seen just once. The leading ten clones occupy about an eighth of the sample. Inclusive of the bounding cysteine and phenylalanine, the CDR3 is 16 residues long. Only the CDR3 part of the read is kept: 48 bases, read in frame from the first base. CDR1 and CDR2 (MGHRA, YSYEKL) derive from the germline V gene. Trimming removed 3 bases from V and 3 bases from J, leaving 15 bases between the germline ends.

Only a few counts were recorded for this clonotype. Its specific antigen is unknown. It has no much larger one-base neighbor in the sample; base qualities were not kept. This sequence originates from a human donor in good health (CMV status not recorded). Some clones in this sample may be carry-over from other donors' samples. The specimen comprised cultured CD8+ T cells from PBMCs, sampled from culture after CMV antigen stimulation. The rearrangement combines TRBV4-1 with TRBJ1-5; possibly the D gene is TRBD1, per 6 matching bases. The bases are TGCGCCAGCAGCCAGCTTTCAAGGGGGAACAATCAGCCCCAGCATTTT. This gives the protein CASSQLSRGNNQPQHF.